This T cell receptor (beta chain) was identified during a study of T cells in localized non-small cell lung cancer. Study results and limitations: Heterogeneity remains possible because sequencing was limited to only one tumor region. Uninvolved adjacent lung had higher T cell clonality than tumor and all other tissues. A median about 56 of the top 100 tumor clones appeared in adjacent lung.

Repertoires were generated with immunoSEQ multiplex PCR, while TCRdb's copy carries only in-frame clones and drops some. The repertoire holds about 23,000 clones, with around 90% as singletons. Notes on this clone: Its antigen is as yet unknown.

Germline assignment: CDR1 SGHTA and CDR2 FQGNSA. The CDR3 extends over 19 amino acids. Trimming took off 0 bases at V and 0 bases at J, with 18 bases between the two ends. The receptor's source is a male donor at least 60 years old with stage I lung adenocarcinoma. This material consisted of peripheral blood, taken before any cancer treatment. The chain employs TRBV7-2 and TRBJ2-1; the D gene is possibly TRBD2 (7 bases). In DNA form, the CDR3 reads TGTGCCAGCAGCTTAGCGCGGGCGGGGGCCCTAAGCTCCTACAATGAGCAGTTCTTC. This encodes CASSLARAGALSSYNEQFF.